A single sample gave rise to the 8 T cell receptor beta chains below, sequenced in a study of shared clonotypes between healthy human individuals. Libraries were prepared by immunoSEQ multiplex PCR; TCRdb keeps only in-frame clonotypes and omits some of them. The sample has around 1,000,000 clones; 60% to 85% are singletons. Specimen: memory CD4+ T cells from PBMCs. Subset reported: CD45RA-negative fraction. Receptor source: a man aged 18 to 30 in good health. Some clones in this sample may be carry-over from other donors' samples.

This chain connects TRBV30 to TRBJ2-5, with TRBD1 as a possible D gene (6 bases). V lost 4 bases and J lost 4, with 10 bases in between. The CDR3 is made up of 12 amino acids. Germline lookup yields CDR1 GTSNPN and CDR2 SVGIG (reference sequence). The DNA of the CDR3 is TGTGCCTGGAATCTAGGGGGAGAGACCCAGTACTTC. Translating gives CAWNLGGETQYF.

The chain has TRBV19 and TRBJ2-2; maybe TRBD1 (5 bases). Germline lookup yields CDR1 LNHDA and CDR2 SQIVND (reference sequence). CDR3 size: 14 residues. Between the trimmed V and J ends, which lost 8 bases and 6 bases, there was a span of 16 bases. CDR3 DNA sequence: TGTGCCAGTCATAGTTTAAGGGGTGCCGGGGAGCTGTTTTTT. Translated, it gives CASHSLRGAGELFF.

The table lists this clone with a count of one. The chain couples TRBV2 to TRBJ1-2; D not certain. Germline V lookup: CDR1 SNHLY, CDR2 FYNNEI. This CDR3 is built from 11 residues. Trimming stripped 8 bases from V and 4 bases from J, with 8 bases between. As DNA, the CDR3 is TGTGCCAGCGGGCAGTCCTATGGCTACACCTTC. It specifies CASGQSYGYTF.

The rearrangement uses TRBV28 and TRBJ2-6; the D gene is possibly TRBD1 (6 bases). V was pared by 0 bases and J by 0 bases, with 9 bases between. The germline V gene encodes CDR1 MDHEN and CDR2 SYDVKM. The CDR3 length is 17 residues. The CDR3 region is CASSLWGHTSGANVLTF. For the CDR3, the DNA is TGTGCCAGCAGTTTATGGGGACATACCTCTGGGGCCAACGTCCTGACTTTC. Complete variable domain (other parts from reference TRBV28 and TRBJ2-6): DVKVTQSSRYLVKRTGEKVFLECVQDMDHENMFWYRQDPGLGLRLIYFSYDVKMKEKGDIPEGYSVSREKKERFSLILESASTNQTSMYLCASSLWGHTSGANVLTFGAGSRLTVL.

The DNA of the CDR3 is TGTGCCAGCTCAAGGGACCAAACTAACACTGAAGCTTTCTTT. It specifies CASSRDQTNTEAFF. The genes are TRBV18 and TRBJ1-1, with D maybe TRBD1 (5 bases). The CDR3 runs 14 residues. Per germline, CDR1 KGHSH and CDR2 LQKENI. Trimming removed 5 bases at V and 2 bases at J, with 12 bases between.

This clone was recorded once. The chain carries TRBV6-1 and TRBJ2-1; D possibly corresponds to TRBD1 (5 bases). In germline, CDR1 is MNHNS, CDR2 SASEGT. The CDR3 is 13 residues long. The V gene lost 2 bases and the J gene lost 13 bases, with 15 bases spanning the gap. The chain's CDR3 is CASSESKTATQFF. CDR3 bases: TGTGCCAGCAGTGAATCAAAGACAGCCACACAGTTCTTC.

Here the CDR3 DNA reads TGTGCCAGCAGCTTAGTGGTACAGGGCACTGAAGCTTTCTTT. Translated: CASSLVVQGTEAFF. The J gene is TRBJ1-1, the V gene TRBV7-2; D perhaps matches TRBD1 (6 bases). The CDR3 runs 14 residues. Germline CDR1 is SGHTA and CDR2 is FQGNSA. The V and J ends lost 1 base and 4 bases respectively, with 10 bases between them.

The chain employs TRBV27 and TRBJ2-2; D remains ambiguous. V was clipped by 4 bases and J by 6 bases, with 12 bases between them. The germline V gene has CDR1 MNHEY and CDR2 SMNVEV (reference sequence). There are 14 residues in the CDR3. CDR3 in DNA: TGTGCCAGCAGTTCCCGATTTATAGCCGGGGAGCTGTTTTTT. Residues: CASSSRFIAGELFF.